Given below is one T cell receptor (beta chain) in context. Antigen unknown. The data originate from a study of shared clonotypes between healthy human individuals. Across several immunoSEQ plates, the genomic DNA of each subset was split evenly. Using immunoSEQ multiplex PCR, the repertoire was profiled, and TCRdb retains in-frame clones only, with some absent. Among around 2.1 million clones listed, 85% to 95% were seen once. Cells designated naive CD8 were CD45RO-negative and were positively selected for CCR7, with terminally differentiated effector memory CD45RA+ cells excluded. HIV-negative, healthy adults without recent acute infections or vaccinations were the donors. General observations from the study: About 5% of naive CD4 clonotypes were shared across a handful of donors.

This TCR came from a man aged 18 to 30 in good health. Some clones in this sample may be carry-over from other donors' samples. The sequencing input was naive CD8+ T cells from PBMCs.

CDR3 in DNA: TGTGCCACCCGAGGGGGCGGGACGAAAGAGCAGTACTTC. Its protein is CATRGGGTKEQYF. This rearrangement joins TRBV27 to TRBJ2-7; a possible D gene is TRBD1 (7 bases). Trimming stripped 10 bases from V and 7 bases from J, with 20 bases between. CDR3 length: 13 amino acids. CDR1 is MNHEY and CDR2 is SMNVEV in the germline V gene (reference sequence).